The 29 T cell receptor beta chains given below trace back to one sample, sequenced in a study of blood T cell repertoires in COVID-19. Data came from immunoSEQ multiplex PCR; TCRdb stores just in-frame clones and leaves some out. The data hold about 340,000 clones, with around 88% observed a single time. Sequenced: peripheral blood. The source of these receptors is a man younger than 40 with active or convalescent COVID-19.

This clone turned up a few times. J is TRBJ2-7 and V is TRBV6-4; possibly TRBD1 for D (5 bases). The CDR3 has 15 residues. The germline CDR1 and CDR2 sequences are MRHNA and SNTAGT. V lost 2 bases and J lost 4, with 15 bases in between. Here the CDR3 reads CASSDKGQEQYEQYF. The CDR3 DNA follows: TGTGCCAGCAGTGACAAGGGGCAGGAGCAATACGAGCAGTACTTC.

The chain couples TRBV12-3 or TRBV12-4 to TRBJ2-2; TRBD2 might be the D (5 bases). This CDR3 is 13 amino acids long. The V end was cut by 2 bases, the J end by 6 bases, with 7 bases between. The CDR3 DNA is TGTGCCAGCAGTTTACTGGGAGCCGGGGAGCTGTTTTTT. It encodes CASSLLGAGELFF.

J is TRBJ2-1 and V is TRBV12-3 or TRBV12-4; tentative D call: TRBD1 (5 bases). V gave up 5 bases and J gave up 10 bases, with 12 bases separating them. The CDR3 totals 12 residues. CDR3: CASSRQGREQFF. CDR3 sequence (DNA): TGTGCCAGCAGTCGTCAGGGCAGAGAGCAGTTCTTC.

CDR3 sequence: CASSFLGERDTEAFF. The CDR3, as DNA: TGTGCCAGCAGCTTTCTCGGGGAGAGGGACACTGAAGCTTTCTTT. V and J are TRBV11-3 and TRBJ1-1, with D uncertain. With 3 bases removed from V and 3 bases from J, the gap between germline ends came to 14 bases. Per the germline V gene, CDR1 is SGHNT and CDR2 is YENEEA. This CDR3 comprises 15 residues. Full variable domain (remainder filled in from reference TRBV11-3 and TRBJ1-1): EAGVVQSPRYKIIEKKQPVAFWCNPISGHNTLYWYLQNLGQGPELLIRYENEEAVDDSQLPKDRFSAERLKGVDSTLKIQPAELGDSAVYLCASSFLGERDTEAFFGQGTRLTVV.

Here the CDR3 reads CASSFTLGALTYEQYF. CDR3 coding DNA: TGTGCCAGCAGCTTTACATTAGGTGCACTAACCTACGAGCAGTACTTC. The chain combines TRBV28 with TRBJ2-7; D is unresolved. Looked up from germline, CDR1 is MDHEN and CDR2 is SYDVKM. CDR3 size: 16 residues. The V gene lost 6 bases and the J gene lost 2 bases, with 20 bases spanning the gap.

The chain employs TRBV11-2 and TRBJ2-3; D is perhaps TRBD2 (6 bases). V gave up 1 base and J gave up 2 bases, with 10 bases separating them. This CDR3 is built from 15 residues. The germline V gene encodes CDR1 SGHAT and CDR2 FQNNGV. CDR3 in DNA: TGTGCCAGCAGCTTAGGGGGGGTCCCCACAGATACGCAGTATTTT. This codes for CASSLGGVPTDTQYF.

This clone was seen a handful of times. This chain joins TRBV5-5 and TRBJ2-7, with a possible D match to TRBD1 (6 bases). From germline, CDR1 is SGHKS and CDR2 YYEKEE (reference sequence). The length of the CDR3 is 15 residues. The V and J ends lost 4 bases and 2 bases respectively, with 16 bases between them. The CDR3 DNA is TGTGCCAGCAGCATGGGGGCGACGGCGACCTACGAGCAGTACTTC. Residues: CASSMGATATYEQYF.

This clone was detected only once. V and J are TRBV2 and TRBJ2-5, with TRBD2 matching 9 bases. The CDR3 totals 14 residues. V trimming: 6 bases; J trimming: 2 bases; junction bases outside the gene matches: 4. Germline lookup yields CDR1 SNHLY and CDR2 FYNNEI. The CDR3 sequence: CASRRRGGQETQYF. The CDR3 coding sequence is TGTGCCAGCAGACGGCGGGGGGGACAAGAGACCCAGTACTTC. Combining the CDR3 with reference TRBV2 and TRBJ2-5 gives the whole variable domain EPEVTQTPSHQVTQMGQEVILRCVPISNHLYFYWYRQILGQKVEFLVSFYNNEISEKSEIFDDQFSVERPDGSNFTLKIRSTKLEDSAMYFCASRRRGGQETQYFGPGTRLLVL.

The chain is built from TRBV5-8 and TRBJ1-3; 9 positions match TRBD1. In germline, CDR1 is SGHTS, CDR2 YDEGEE. Trimming cost V 1 base and J 0 bases; bases outside gene matches: 5. The CDR3 contains 17 residues. CDR3 DNA sequence: TGTGCCAGCAGCTTGACAGGGGGCCCCCGCTCTGGAAACACCATATATTTT. It translates to CASSLTGGPRSGNTIYF.

The V and J genes are TRBV4-3 and TRBJ2-7; 7 bases fit TRBD2. With V trimmed by 1 base and J by 2 bases, 11 bases remained unmatched. This CDR3 region has 17 residues. Germline CDR1 LGHNA, CDR2 YSLEER. CDR3 sequence: CASSQGGGGEGTYEQYF. In DNA, the CDR3 is TGCGCCAGCAGCCAAGGGGGAGGAGGGGAGGGGACCTACGAGCAGTACTTC.

The J gene is TRBJ2-5, the V gene TRBV28; TRBD2 aligns across 12 bases. Germline V gene sequence: CDR1 MDHEN, CDR2 SYDVKM. This CDR3 comprises 17 residues. The trim removed 0 bases at V and 5 bases at J, leaving 7 bases unmatched. The CDR3 region is CASSLWASGRAWETQYF. The CDR3 nucleotides read TGTGCCAGCAGTTTATGGGCTAGCGGGAGGGCCTGGGAGACCCAGTACTTC.

V gene TRBV5-1 combines with J gene TRBJ1-2, with D unresolved. Deletions cut 0 bases from V and 7 bases from J, with 13 bases between. The CDR3 has 14 amino acids. Germline CDR1 is SGHRS and CDR2 is YFSETQ. In DNA, the CDR3 is TGCGCCAGCAGCTTGGCCGGCGGTAGACGTGGCTACACCTTC. It yields the protein CASSLAGGRRGYTF.

The chain carries TRBV27 and TRBJ1-2, with D tentatively TRBD1 (6 bases). Per the germline V gene, CDR1 is MNHEY and CDR2 is SMNVEV (reference sequence). CDR3 length equals 14 residues. Trimming left V 3 bases short and J 4 bases short, with 12 bases between. This CDR3 reads CASSFRGQGYGYTF. The CDR3 region has the DNA TGTGCCAGCAGTTTTAGGGGACAAGGCTATGGCTACACCTTC.

This chain links TRBV5-1 with TRBJ2-1; 10 nucleotides agree with TRBD2. Trimming at V came to 3 bases and at J to 0 bases, leaving 6 bases not matched to a gene. This CDR3 has 17 amino acids. CDR1 SGHRS and CDR2 YFSETQ come from the germline V gene. CDR3 protein: CASSWALAGGSYNEQFF. As DNA, the CDR3 is TGCGCCAGCAGCTGGGCTTTAGCGGGAGGCTCCTACAATGAGCAGTTCTTC.

V and J are TRBV2 and TRBJ2-1; tentative D call: TRBD1 (5 bases). This CDR3 contains 14 residues. Germline lookup yields CDR1 SNHLY and CDR2 FYNNEI. The V end was cut by 9 bases, the J end by 7 bases, with 19 bases between. The CDR3 loop is CASHFDPQANEQFF. CDR3 in DNA: TGTGCCAGTCACTTTGACCCACAGGCGAATGAGCAGTTCTTC.

The chain has TRBV7-2 and TRBJ1-4; 7 bases map to TRBD1. CDR3 length: 14 amino acids. Germline V gene data show CDR1 as SGHTA and CDR2 as FQGNSA. The V gene end was trimmed by 3 bases and the J gene end by 5 bases; junction bases not matched to a gene: 3. The CDR3: CASSFGGGNEKLFF. The CDR3 DNA reads as TGTGCCAGCAGCTTTGGAGGGGGCAATGAAAAACTGTTTTTT.

This chain connects TRBV15 to TRBJ1-3; maybe TRBD1 (6 bases). The CDR3 runs to 14 residues. The V gene lost 4 bases and the J gene lost 0 bases, with 7 bases spanning the gap. The germline V gene encodes CDR1 LNHNV and CDR2 YYDKDF (reference sequence). CDR3 nucleotides: TGTGCCACCAGCACGGACAGCTCTGGAAACACCATATATTTT. It yields the protein CATSTDSSGNTIYF.

This sequence joins TRBV29-1 and TRBJ2-5; 12 bases match TRBD2. The junction had 5 bases not matched to a gene; V was cut back by 7 bases and J by 5 bases. CDR3 size: 13 residues. CDR1 is SQVTM and CDR2 is ANQGSEA in the germline V gene. CDR3 residues: CSASSGGEETQYF. The CDR3 region has the DNA TGCAGCGCTTCTAGCGGGGGGGAGGAGACCCAGTACTTC.

The rearrangement links TRBV27 to TRBJ1-1; D is ambiguous. The V gene's germline CDR1 is MNHEY and CDR2 SMNVEV (reference sequence). The length of the CDR3 is 13 residues. The V end was cut by 3 bases, the J end by 1 base, with 6 bases between. CDR3 coding DNA: TGTGCCAGCAGTTTTAAGAGGAACACTGAAGCTTTCTTT. Protein sequence: CASSFKRNTEAFF.

The chain has TRBV2 and TRBJ2-3, with D uncertain. Germline V gene sequence: CDR1 SNHLY, CDR2 FYNNEI. The CDR3 is 13 amino acids. With 2 bases removed from V and 2 bases from J, the gap between germline ends came to 5 bases. CDR3 DNA: TGTGCCAGCAGTGAATTATCCACAGATACGCAGTATTTT. Protein sequence: CASSELSTDTQYF. The variable domain in full, with the rest retrieved from reference TRBV2 and TRBJ2-3, is EPEVTQTPSHQVTQMGQEVILRCVPISNHLYFYWYRQILGQKVEFLVSFYNNEISEKSEIFDDQFSVERPDGSNFTLKIRSTKLEDSAMYFCASSELSTDTQYFGPGTRLTVL.

This chain uses TRBV27 with TRBJ1-5; D gene ambiguous. Trimming took 6 bases from V and 3 from J, leaving 12 bases between them. Looked up from germline, CDR1 is MNHEY and CDR2 is SMNVEV (reference sequence). The length of the CDR3 is 14 residues. Here the CDR3 DNA reads TGTGCCAGCAGGGAGCTGGAGTCCAATCAGCCCCAGCATTTT. Protein sequence: CASRELESNQPQHF.

The CDR3 nucleotides read TGTGCCAGCAGCTCCGGGACAGGGACATACACTGAAGCTTTCTTT. Encoded protein: CASSSGTGTYTEAFF. The chain couples TRBV7-4 to TRBJ1-1; 9 positions match TRBD1. Germline-derived CDR1 and CDR2 are SGHVT and SQSDAQ. The CDR3 has 15 amino acids. V trimming: 4 bases; J trimming: 3 bases; junction bases outside the gene matches: 6. The variable domain in full, with the rest retrieved from reference TRBV7-4 and TRBJ1-1, is GAGVSQSPRYKVAKRGRDVALRCDSISGHVTLYWYRQTLGQGSEVLTYSQSDAQRDKSGRPSGRFSAERPERSVSTLKIQRTEQGDSAVYLCASSSGTGTYTEAFFGQGTRLTVV.

This chain links TRBV9 with TRBJ2-1; D is perhaps TRBD2 (7 bases). Trimming shortened V by 4 bases and J by 10 bases, and 15 bases separated the two germline ends. Germline CDR1 reads SGDLS; CDR2 reads YYNGEE. The CDR3 runs 13 residues. The CDR3 DNA reads as TGTGCCAGCAGCCCCGGTCCGGGGGGCGAGCAGTTCTTC. Residues: CASSPGPGGEQFF.

The rearrangement links TRBV9 to TRBJ1-1, with no clear D. CDR3 size: 14 residues. V was pared by 3 bases and J by 1 base, with 10 bases between. The germline gives CDR1 SGDLS, CDR2 YYNGEE. The DNA for the CDR3 is TGTGCCAGCAGCGCCCTTGCGGGGAACACTGAAGCTTTCTTT. It is translated as CASSALAGNTEAFF.

CDR3 loop: CASSPTRMGHLTPNEQFF. In DNA, the CDR3 is TGTGCCAGCTCACCTACCCGGATGGGGCATTTAACCCCCAATGAGCAGTTCTTC. V is TRBV18 and J is TRBJ2-1; possible D gene TRBD1, 5 bases. The germline CDR1 and CDR2 sequences are KGHSH and LQKENI. V gave up 3 bases and J gave up 6 bases, with 24 bases separating them. The length of the CDR3 is 18 residues.

The rearrangement links TRBV24-1 to TRBJ1-5; weak D call: TRBD1 (6 bases). Germline CDR1 is KGHDR and CDR2 is SFDVKD. V was shortened by 6 bases and J by 4 bases, with 12 bases between the two germline ends. The CDR3 is 14 amino acids. Written as DNA, the CDR3 is TGTGCCACCAGTCAGACAGGTCCGAATCAGCCCCAGCATTTT. Its translation: CATSQTGPNQPQHF.

V is TRBV7-6 and J is TRBJ1-6; D unresolved. This CDR3 has 14 amino acids. The germline CDR1 and CDR2 sequences are SGHVS and FNYEAQ. V lost 3 bases, J lost 7 bases, and 10 bases lay in between. DNA for the CDR3: TGTGCCAGCAGCTTTTCCGGGGTCAATTCACCCCTCCACTTT. Residues: CASSFSGVNSPLHF.

The rearrangement joins TRBV7-8 to TRBJ2-1; 14 nucleotides line up with TRBD2. The CDR3 runs to 18 residues. J was trimmed by 4 bases and V by 5 bases; bases with no gene match: 10. Germline assignment: CDR1 SGHVS and CDR2 FQNEAQ. Here the CDR3 reads CASSPGTSGRRGYNEQFF. The CDR3 DNA sequence: TGTGCCAGCAGCCCCGGGACTAGCGGGAGAAGGGGTTACAATGAGCAGTTCTTC.

This clone is a singleton in its sample. V gene TRBV29-1 combines with J gene TRBJ2-7, with 13 bases identical to TRBD2. With V trimmed by 6 bases and J by 5 bases, 1 base remained unmatched. CDR1 and CDR2 (germline): SQVTM, ANQGSEA. The CDR3 runs 12 residues. CDR3 DNA sequence: TGCAGCGTAACTAGCGGGAGGGACGAGCAGTACTTC. This sequence encodes CSVTSGRDEQYF.